This T cell receptor (beta chain) was sequenced for a study of cytomegalovirus exposure and HLA in healthy donors. PCR primers comprised 60 Vbeta and 13 Jbeta primers. Generated by immunoSEQ multiplex PCR, the TCRdb table keeps only in-frame clones and is missing some. The table has 95,000 to 150,000 clones, around four fifths seen once. This CDR3 contains 15 residues. From germline, CDR1 is MNHEY and CDR2 SMNVEV (reference sequence). Trimming took off 3 bases at V and 6 bases at J, with 15 bases between the two ends. The genes are TRBV27 and TRBJ1-5; D might be TRBD1 (5 bases). Specimen: PBMCs. The TCR sequence derives from a man aged 35 to 55 in good health and CMV-seronegative. CDR3 region: CASSLMGQTTQPQHF. CDR3 sequence (DNA): TGTGCCAGCAGTTTGATGGGGCAGACGACTCAGCCCCAGCATTTT.